The present entry profiles one T cell receptor (beta chain) with its context. Its antigen has not been determined. Within one base of it there is no much larger clone, and no base qualities were kept. This entry comes from a study of T cell repertoires in cytomegalovirus infection (dated by TCRdb to the late 2010s). About the study as a whole: The HLA type of each donor mattered for the analysis, because public TCR beta signatures pointed to carriage of CMV infection along with the matching HLA type. What the research found in general, with its limitations: In both this cohort and an independent cohort of over 350 donors, the cumulative frequency of public TCR beta family members distinguished carriers of CMV infection plus the relevant HLA type. The ex vivo response was dominated by HLA-C-restricted CMV-specific TCR beta clonotypes, which also provided the single most frequent clonotype in two of eight donors.

Taken from cysteine to phenylalanine, the CDR3 has 15 residues. Of the read, only the CDR3 DNA is kept; its 45 bases are in frame from base 1. From the germline V gene, CDR1 is SGHVS and CDR2 is FNYEAQ. Trimming leaves V shorter by 5 bases and J shorter by 3 bases, with the junction holding 6 bases beyond the gene matches. The sample was run on an Illumina HiSeq 1500. TCRdb applied fastp at Q25 and MiXCR to the public reads, then kept only in-frame beta chains. Each CDR3 protein appears once, grouped with its most common genes and DNA. A total of 200,000 or so distinct CDR3 sequences appear in this sample, roughly 27% of them only once. The ten biggest clones cover approximately 30% of the sample.

Input material: PBMCs. The sequence was obtained from a human donor in good health (CMV status not recorded). Some clones in this sample may be carry-over from other donors' samples. This sequence uses TRBV7-6 and TRBJ2-3; a stretch of 9 junction bases matches TRBD2. CDR3 protein: CASSLVGLATDTQYF. The sequenced DNA is TGTGCCAGCAGCCTAGTGGGACTAGCAACAGATACGCAGTATTTT.